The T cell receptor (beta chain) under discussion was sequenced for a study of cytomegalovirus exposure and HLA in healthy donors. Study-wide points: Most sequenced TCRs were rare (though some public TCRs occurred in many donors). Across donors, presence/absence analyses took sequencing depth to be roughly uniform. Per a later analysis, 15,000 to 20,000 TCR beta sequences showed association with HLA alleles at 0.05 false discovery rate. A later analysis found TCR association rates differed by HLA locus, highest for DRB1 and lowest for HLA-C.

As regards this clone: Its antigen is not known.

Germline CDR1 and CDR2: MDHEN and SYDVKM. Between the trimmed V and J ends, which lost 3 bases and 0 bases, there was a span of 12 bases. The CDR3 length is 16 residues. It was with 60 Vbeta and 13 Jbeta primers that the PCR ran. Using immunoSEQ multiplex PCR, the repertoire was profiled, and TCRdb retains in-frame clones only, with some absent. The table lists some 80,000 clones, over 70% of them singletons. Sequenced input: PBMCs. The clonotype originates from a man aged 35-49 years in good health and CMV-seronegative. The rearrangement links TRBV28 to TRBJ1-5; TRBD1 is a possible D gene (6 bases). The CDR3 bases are TGTGCCAGCAGTTTTACAGGGAAGAATAGCAATCAGCCCCAGCATTTT. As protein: CASSFTGKNSNQPQHF.